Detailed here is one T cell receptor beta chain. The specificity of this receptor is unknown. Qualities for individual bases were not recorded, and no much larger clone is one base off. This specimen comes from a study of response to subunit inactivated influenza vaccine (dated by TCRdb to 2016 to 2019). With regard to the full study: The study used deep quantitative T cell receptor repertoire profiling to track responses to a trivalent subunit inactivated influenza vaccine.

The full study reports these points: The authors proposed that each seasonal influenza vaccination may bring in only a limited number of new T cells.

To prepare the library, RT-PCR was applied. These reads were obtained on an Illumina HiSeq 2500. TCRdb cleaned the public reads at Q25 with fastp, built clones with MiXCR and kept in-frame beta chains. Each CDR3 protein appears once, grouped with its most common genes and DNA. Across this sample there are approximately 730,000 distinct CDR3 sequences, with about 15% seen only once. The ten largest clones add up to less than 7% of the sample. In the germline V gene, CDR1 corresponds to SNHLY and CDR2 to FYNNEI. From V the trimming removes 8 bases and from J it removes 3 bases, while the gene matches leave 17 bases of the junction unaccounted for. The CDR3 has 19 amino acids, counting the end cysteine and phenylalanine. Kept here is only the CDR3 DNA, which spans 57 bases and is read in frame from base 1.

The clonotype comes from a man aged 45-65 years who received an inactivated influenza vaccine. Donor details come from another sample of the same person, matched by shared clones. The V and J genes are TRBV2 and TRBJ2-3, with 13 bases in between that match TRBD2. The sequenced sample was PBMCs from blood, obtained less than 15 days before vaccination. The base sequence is TGTGCCAGCTGTTCTCTACCGGGACTAGCGGGGTCGATGACAGATACGCAGTATTTT. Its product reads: CASCSLPGLAGSMTDTQYF. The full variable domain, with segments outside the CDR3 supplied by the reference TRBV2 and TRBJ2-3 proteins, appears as EPEVTQTPSHQVTQMGQEVILRCVPISNHLYFYWYRQILGQKVEFLVSFYNNEISEKSEIFDDQFSVERPDGSNFTLKIRSTKLEDSAMYFCASCSLPGLAGSMTDTQYFGPGTRLTVL.